This is a list of T cell receptor beta chains from one sample in a study of OX40 agonist ivuxolimab in advanced cancers. The table came from immunoSEQ multiplex PCR; TCRdb's copy has only in-frame clones and leaves some out. The sample has 35,000 to 45,000 clones; more than 80% are singletons. The sequenced sample was CD4+ or CD8+ T cells sorted from blood, obtained in a trial of the OX40 agonist ivuxolimab. These TCRs come from an adult with an advanced solid tumor such as melanoma, head and neck, liver or kidney cancer. Each CDR3 is given with its conserved first and last residue.

TRBJ2-1 TRBV28 CASSTLLDYNEQFF
TRBJ2-7 TRBV6-1 CASSESGGTYEQYF
TRBJ2-3 TRBV5-1 CASSPLITDTQYF
TRBJ2-3 TRBV13 CASSQDRSDTQYF
TRBJ2-1 TRBV5-1 CASTLRPPSGSSYNEQFF
TRBJ2-3 TRBV19 CASSQVRKPNTDTQYF
TRBJ2-3 TRBV19 CASSPTSGGGTDTQYF
TRBJ1-1 TRBV27 CASRRRPEGGNTEAFF
TRBJ1-6 TRBV9 CASSVSWSNSPLHF
TRBJ2-1 TRBV29-1 CSVETGPLENEQFF
TRBJ1-5 TRBV10-2 CASKAGTGNQPQHF
TRBJ2-2 TRBV30 CAGGQGSSGELFF
TRBJ1-5 TRBV28 CASSFGDSVLNQPQHF
TRBJ2-6 TRBV7-2 CASSLVGSGANVLTF
TRBJ2-2 TRBV2 CASSAIGQGDAGELFF
TRBJ2-1 TRBV28 CASSLPYPGGGNNEQFF
TRBJ2-7 TRBV28 CASSSSGPSYEQYF
TRBJ1-4 TRBV28 CASSFRQGNEKLFF
TRBJ1-1 TRBV6-5 CASSYSRGNTEAFF
TRBJ1-5 TRBV6-1 CASGRDQPQHF
TRBJ1-3 TRBV28 CASRTGDSGNTIYF
. TRBV28 CASSFRTSTYEQYF
TRBJ1-1 TRBV10-3 CAIKGGAWDTEAFF
TRBJ1-1 TRBV7-8 CASSLTMNTEAFF
TRBJ1-5 TRBV19 CASSIEESEMPQHF
TRBJ2-7 TRBV5-1 CASSLDRGPYEQYF
TRBJ1-3 TRBV6-1 CASSWGVSGNTIYF
TRBJ2-3 TRBV7-9 CASSPSGGAQDTQYF
TRBJ1-2 TRBV20-1 CSASQLYGYTF
TRBJ1-2 TRBV15 CATSRGVGEGYGYTF
TRBJ1-3 TRBV30 CAWTAGQSSGNTIYF
TRBJ2-7 TRBV5-4 CASSLAGGLSYEQYF
TRBJ2-5 TRBV7-9 CASSRTVQETQYF
TRBJ2-5 TRBV11-3 CASSLDGSKTQYF
TRBJ2-7 TRBV28 CASRVHGQGRYEQYF
TRBJ2-3 TRBV4-3 CASSPRDSTDTQYF
TRBJ2-5 TRBV6-5 CASSYSGPGETQYF
TRBJ2-3 TRBV9 CASSVDPSGTDTQYF
TRBJ2-2 TRBV2 CASRGDGTGELFF
TRBJ1-5 TRBV19 CASSPGQTQPQHF
TRBJ1-6 TRBV11-2 CASSLAGTSPLHF
TRBJ1-1 TRBV28 CASSPMGGRFTEAFF